The 17 T cell receptor beta chains below come from one sample, sequenced in a study of blood T cell repertoires in COVID-19 (TCRdb year 2020). Receptors were amplified or captured by the immunoSEQ multiplex PCR assay. In its TCRdb copy, this immuneACCESS table keeps in-frame sequences only and misses some clones. Where compared with another copy, unresolved V genes explain less than half of these, and the others have no known cause. The sample data list about 210,000 clones, and approximately 80% of these were observed just once. The leading ten clones occupy approximately 10% of the sample. Sequencing was performed on peripheral blood. These receptors were collected from a man aged 50 to 60 with active or convalescent COVID-19.

The chain uses TRBV11-2 and TRBJ2-3; 7 nucleotides agree with TRBD2. The CDR3 is 15 amino acids. Germline trimming cut 5 bases from V and 2 bases from J; bases unmatched to any gene: 7. Germline CDR1 SGHAT, CDR2 FQNNGV. The CDR3 region is CASSPGTTNTDTQYF. For the CDR3, the DNA is TGTGCCAGCAGCCCCGGGACTACGAACACAGATACGCAGTATTTT.

The CDR3 spells CASSNEGSAKNIQYF. The CDR3 DNA follows: TGTGCCAGCAGCAATGAGGGTTCGGCCAAAAACATTCAGTACTTC. The gene calls are TRBV21-1 and TRBJ2-4; the D call of TRBD2 is as the table states it, not checked on the DNA. TRBV21-1 is shown as a pseudogene. The CDR3 contains 15 residues.

The chain recombines TRBV5-5 with TRBJ1-4, with no clear D. CDR3 size: 17 residues. V gave up 2 bases and J gave up 0 bases, with 14 bases separating them. The germline CDR1 and CDR2 sequences are SGHKS and YYEKEE (reference sequence). For the CDR3, the DNA is TGTGCCAGCAGCTTAGCGGTTAAGACTGCAACTAATGAAAAACTGTTTTTT. It specifies CASSLAVKTATNEKLFF.

V and J are TRBV7-8 and TRBJ2-7, with TRBD2 matching over 11 bases. CDR3 length equals 16 residues. Germline CDR1 SGHVS, CDR2 FQNEAQ. Unmatched junction bases numbered 12, after V lost 5 bases and J lost 6 bases. The CDR3 spells CASSAPGLAGLGEQYF. In DNA form, the CDR3 reads TGTGCCAGCAGCGCACCCGGACTAGCGGGCCTAGGCGAGCAGTACTTC.

The chain couples TRBV5-4 to TRBJ2-5, with 15 bases that match TRBD2. Germline V gene data show CDR1 as SGHNT and CDR2 as YYREEE (reference sequence). The J segment lost 5 bases and the V segment lost 4 bases, leaving 9 bases of the junction unmatched. This CDR3 contains 17 residues. The CDR3 protein is CASSRRTSGGGGETQYF. The CDR3 DNA sequence: TGTGCCAGCAGCCGCCGGACTAGCGGGGGGGGTGGGGAGACCCAGTACTTC.

The CDR3 DNA sequence: TGTGCCAGCAGTTCCCCGACAGGGTATAGTCAGCCCCAGCATTTT. Amino acid sequence: CASSSPTGYSQPQHF. The chain recombines TRBV28 with TRBJ1-5; 7 bases align to TRBD1. This CDR3 region has 15 residues. The J segment lost 6 bases and the V segment lost 4 bases, leaving 9 bases of the junction unmatched. Per germline, CDR1 MDHEN and CDR2 SYDVKM.

The V gene is TRBV28, the J gene TRBJ1-4, with D perhaps TRBD1 (5 bases). V was trimmed by 7 bases and J by 2 bases, leaving 14 bases between them. The germline V gene encodes CDR1 MDHEN and CDR2 SYDVKM. CDR3 length: 15 amino acids. The CDR3 DNA reads TGTGCCAGCAAAAGCGGGGGGAACACTAATGAAAAACTGTTTTTT. Amino acid sequence: CASKSGGNTNEKLFF.

The gene calls are TRBV19 and TRBJ1-6, with D uncertain. V lost 3 bases, J lost 9 bases, and 15 bases lay in between. CDR3 length: 15 residues. Per germline, CDR1 LNHDA and CDR2 SQIVND (reference sequence). This chain's CDR3 is CASSMMAATGSPLHF. As DNA, the CDR3 is TGTGCCAGTAGTATGATGGCGGCTACTGGTTCACCCCTCCACTTT.

This chain uses TRBV4-1 with TRBJ2-1, with 12 positions matching TRBD2. The CDR3 runs 16 residues. Germline V gene lookup returns CDR1 MGHRA and CDR2 YSYEKL. V lost 6 bases to trimming and J lost 1 base; unmatched junction nucleotides: 4. The CDR3 reads CASRSTSGSSYNEQFF. CDR3 nucleotide sequence: TGCGCCAGCAGGTCGACTAGCGGGAGTTCCTACAATGAGCAGTTCTTC.

J is TRBJ2-5 and V is TRBV5-1, with 16 bases matching TRBD2. Germline lookup yields CDR1 SGHRS and CDR2 YFSETQ. The CDR3 has 18 amino acids. The ends lost 3 bases at V and 5 bases at J; junction bases unmatched: 10. DNA for the CDR3: TGCGCCAGCAGCTCATCGGGACTAGCGGGAGGGGCGGTGGAGACCCAGTACTTC. This gives the protein CASSSSGLAGGAVETQYF.

The rearrangement links TRBV5-1 to TRBJ1-4; perhaps TRBD1 as D (5 bases). Germline V gene lookup returns CDR1 SGHRS and CDR2 YFSETQ. Trimming took off 4 bases at V and 2 bases at J, with 18 bases between the two ends. The CDR3 consists of 17 residues. Here the CDR3 DNA reads TGCGCCAGCAGCCTCTCCGCTACGACAGCGACTAATGAAAAACTGTTTTTT. This codes for CASSLSATTATNEKLFF. The complete variable domain, with remaining parts taken from reference TRBV5-1 and TRBJ1-4, reads KAGVTQTPRYLIKTRGQQVTLSCSPISGHRSVSWYQQTPGQGLQFLFEYFSETQRNKGNFPGRFSGRQFSNSRSEMNVSTLELGDSALYLCASSLSATTATNEKLFFGSGTQLSVL.

This clone was detected once. The J gene is TRBJ1-6, the V gene TRBV7-8; D not resolved. CDR3 length: 14 residues. The ends were cut back, 1 base at V and 8 bases at J, with 9 bases in the middle. CDR1 and CDR2 from the germline V gene are SGHVS and FQNEAQ. CDR3 sequence reads: CASSLVPSDSPLHF. CDR3 DNA sequence: TGTGCCAGCAGCTTAGTTCCGTCCGATTCACCCCTCCACTTT.

The chain joins TRBV7-2 to TRBJ2-2, with a weak D call TRBD2 (5 bases). V lost 0 bases and J 8 bases, leaving 16 bases between the germline ends. The CDR3 is made up of 16 amino acids. Germline V lookup: CDR1 SGHTA, CDR2 FQGNSA. CDR3 in amino acids: CASSLARVPVGGELFF. The CDR3 nucleotides read TGTGCCAGCAGCTTAGCGCGGGTTCCCGTAGGGGGGGAGCTGTTTTTT.

By its share, this clone is medium-sized. CDR3 coding DNA: TGTGCCAGCAGCCCGGGCCCGGGACAGGGGCCGGATACCTATGGCTACACCTTC. Its protein is CASSPGPGQGPDTYGYTF. The genes are TRBV7-6 and TRBJ1-2; 10 bases align to TRBD1. This CDR3 has 18 residues. Unmatched junction bases numbered 16, after V lost 5 bases and J lost 4 bases. Germline V CDR1 and CDR2: SGHVS, FNYEAQ.

This clone was counted a single time. The chain couples TRBV6-5 to TRBJ1-1; D unclear. This CDR3 is 11 amino acids long. Trimming pared 5 bases from V and 9 bases from J, leaving 10 bases between. Per germline, CDR1 MNHEY and CDR2 SVGAGI. The CDR3 loop reads CASSPPPKAFF. The DNA of the CDR3 is TGTGCCAGCAGTCCGCCCCCTAAAGCTTTCTTT.

Only one count was recorded for this clone. The chain is built from TRBV27 and TRBJ2-3; 10 positions agree with TRBD2. The CDR3 covers 14 residues. V gave up 4 bases and J gave up 6 bases; unmatched junction bases: 4. CDR1 and CDR2 from the germline V gene are MNHEY and SMNVEV (reference sequence). The CDR3: CASSSGLAVDTQYF. In DNA form, the CDR3 reads TGTGCCAGCAGTTCAGGACTAGCGGTGGATACGCAGTATTTT.

This chain links TRBV28 with TRBJ1-2, with 8 positions matching TRBD1. Trimming took 7 bases from V and 5 from J; bases not matched to a gene: 9. Germline values: CDR1 MDHEN, CDR2 SYDVKM. CDR3 length: 14 amino acids. CDR3 in amino acids: CASTRDRIGYGYTF. The CDR3 bases are TGTGCCAGCACCAGGGACAGGATCGGTTATGGCTACACCTTC.